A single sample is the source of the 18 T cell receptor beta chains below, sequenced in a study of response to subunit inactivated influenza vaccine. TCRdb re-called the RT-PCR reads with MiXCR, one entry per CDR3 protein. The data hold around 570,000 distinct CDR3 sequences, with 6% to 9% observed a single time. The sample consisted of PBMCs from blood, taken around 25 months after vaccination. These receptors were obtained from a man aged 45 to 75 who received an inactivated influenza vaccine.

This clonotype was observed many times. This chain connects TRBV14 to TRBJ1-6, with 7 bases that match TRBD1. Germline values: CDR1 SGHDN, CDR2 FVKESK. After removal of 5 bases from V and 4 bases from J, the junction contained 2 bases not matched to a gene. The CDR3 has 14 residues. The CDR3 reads CASSETGYNSPLHF. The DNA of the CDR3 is TGTGCCAGCAGCGAGACAGGGTATAATTCACCCCTCCACTTT.

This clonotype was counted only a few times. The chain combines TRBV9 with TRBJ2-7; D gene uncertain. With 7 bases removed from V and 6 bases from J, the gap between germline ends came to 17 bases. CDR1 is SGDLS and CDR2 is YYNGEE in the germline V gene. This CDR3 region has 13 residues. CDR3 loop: CASSIGTVGEQYF. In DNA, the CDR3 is TGTGCCAGCTCTATAGGCACGGTTGGCGAGCAGTACTTC.

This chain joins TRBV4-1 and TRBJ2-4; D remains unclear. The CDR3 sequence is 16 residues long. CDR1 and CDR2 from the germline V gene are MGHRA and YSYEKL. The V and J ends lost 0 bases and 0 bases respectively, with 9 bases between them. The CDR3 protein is CASSQETLVAKNIQYF. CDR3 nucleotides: TGCGCCAGCAGCCAAGAGACTCTAGTAGCCAAAAACATTCAGTACTTC.

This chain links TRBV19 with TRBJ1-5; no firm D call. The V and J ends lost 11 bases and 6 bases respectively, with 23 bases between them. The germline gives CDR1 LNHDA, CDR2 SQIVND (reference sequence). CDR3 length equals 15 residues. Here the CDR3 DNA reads TGTGCCTGCGATTATTCCGGCAGTCGAAGTCAGCCCCAGCATTTT. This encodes CACDYSGSRSQPQHF.

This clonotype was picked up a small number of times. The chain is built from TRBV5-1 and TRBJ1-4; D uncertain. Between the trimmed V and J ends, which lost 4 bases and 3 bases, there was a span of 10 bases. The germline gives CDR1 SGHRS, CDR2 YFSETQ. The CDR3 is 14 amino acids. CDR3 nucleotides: TGCGCCAGCAGCGACGGCCACGCTAATGAAAAACTGTTTTTT. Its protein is CASSDGHANEKLFF.

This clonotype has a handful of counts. In nucleotides, the CDR3 is TGTGCCAGCAGCTCCCTTGGTGGAATAGAAGCTTTCTTT. This codes for CASSSLGGIEAFF. V gene TRBV7-9 combines with J gene TRBJ1-1; D is unresolved. The CDR3 runs 13 residues. The ends were cut back, 4 bases at V and 8 bases at J, with 14 bases in the middle. The germline gives CDR1 SEHNR, CDR2 FQNEAQ (reference sequence).

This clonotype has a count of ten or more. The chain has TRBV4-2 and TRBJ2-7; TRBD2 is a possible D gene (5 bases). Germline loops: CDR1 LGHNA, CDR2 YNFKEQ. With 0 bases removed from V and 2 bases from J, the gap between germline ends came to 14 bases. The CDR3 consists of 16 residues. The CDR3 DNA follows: TGTGCCAGCAGCCAAGATTTAACGTCTAGCACCTACGAGCAGTACTTC. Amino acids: CASSQDLTSSTYEQYF.

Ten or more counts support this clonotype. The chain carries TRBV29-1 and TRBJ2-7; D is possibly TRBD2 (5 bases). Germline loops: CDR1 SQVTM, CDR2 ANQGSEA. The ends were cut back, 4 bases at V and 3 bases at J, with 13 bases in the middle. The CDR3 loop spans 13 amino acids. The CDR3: CSVAAGLIYEQYF. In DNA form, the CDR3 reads TGCAGCGTTGCAGCAGGACTCATCTACGAGCAGTACTTC.

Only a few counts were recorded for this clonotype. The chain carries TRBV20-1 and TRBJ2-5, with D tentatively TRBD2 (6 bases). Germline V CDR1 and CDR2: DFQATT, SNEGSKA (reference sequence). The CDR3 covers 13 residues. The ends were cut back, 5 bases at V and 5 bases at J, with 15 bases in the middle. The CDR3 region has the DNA TGCAGTGCTGCGGAGGGACTCCGCGAGACCCAGTACTTC. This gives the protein CSAAEGLRETQYF.

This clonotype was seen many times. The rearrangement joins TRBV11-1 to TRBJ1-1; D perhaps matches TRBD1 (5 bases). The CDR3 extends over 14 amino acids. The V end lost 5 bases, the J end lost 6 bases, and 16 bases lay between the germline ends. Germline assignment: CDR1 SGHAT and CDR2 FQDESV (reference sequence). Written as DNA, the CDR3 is TGTGCCAGCAGCATACAGGCGAACCGCGCTGAAGCTTTCTTT. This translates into CASSIQANRAEAFF.

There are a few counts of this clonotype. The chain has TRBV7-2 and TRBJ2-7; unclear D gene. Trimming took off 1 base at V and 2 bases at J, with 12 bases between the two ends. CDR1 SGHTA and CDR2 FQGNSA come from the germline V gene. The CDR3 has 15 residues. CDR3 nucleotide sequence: TGTGCCAGCAGCTTAGGTAGGCAGCCACCCTACGAGCAGTACTTC. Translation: CASSLGRQPPYEQYF.

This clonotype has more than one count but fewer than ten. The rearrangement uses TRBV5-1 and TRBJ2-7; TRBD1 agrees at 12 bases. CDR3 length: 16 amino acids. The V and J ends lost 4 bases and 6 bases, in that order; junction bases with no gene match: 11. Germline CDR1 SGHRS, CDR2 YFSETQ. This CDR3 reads CASSPPGQGARREQYF. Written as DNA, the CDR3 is TGCGCCAGCAGCCCGCCGGGACAGGGGGCTCGGCGCGAGCAGTACTTC.

The chain's CDR3 is CSASPGPTYEQYF. CDR3 sequence (DNA): TGCAGTGCTAGTCCCGGACCGACTTACGAGCAGTACTTC. This chain joins TRBV20-1 and TRBJ2-7; unclear D gene. Trimming took off 3 bases at V and 4 bases at J, with 13 bases between the two ends. The CDR3 loop spans 13 amino acids. Germline V gene data show CDR1 as DFQATT and CDR2 as SNEGSKA (reference sequence).

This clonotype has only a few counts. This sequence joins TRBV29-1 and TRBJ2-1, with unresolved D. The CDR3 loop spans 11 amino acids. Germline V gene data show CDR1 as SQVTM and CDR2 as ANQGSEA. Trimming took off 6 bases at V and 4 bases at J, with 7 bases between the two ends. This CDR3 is CSVLQYNEQFF. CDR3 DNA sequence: TGCAGCGTCCTTCAGTACAATGAGCAGTTCTTC.

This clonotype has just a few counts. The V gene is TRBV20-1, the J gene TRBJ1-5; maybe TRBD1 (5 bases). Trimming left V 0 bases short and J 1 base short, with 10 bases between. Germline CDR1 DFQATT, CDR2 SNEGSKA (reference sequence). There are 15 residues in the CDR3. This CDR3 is CSARETGGSNQPQHF. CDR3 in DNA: TGCAGTGCTAGAGAAACAGGAGGAAGCAATCAGCCCCAGCATTTT.

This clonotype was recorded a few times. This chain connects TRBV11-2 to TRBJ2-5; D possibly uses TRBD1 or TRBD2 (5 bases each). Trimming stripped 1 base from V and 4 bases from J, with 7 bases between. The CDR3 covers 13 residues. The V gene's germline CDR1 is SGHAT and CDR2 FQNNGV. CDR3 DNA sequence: TGTGCCAGCAGCTTAGGGGACGCAGAGACCCAGTACTTC. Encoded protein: CASSLGDAETQYF. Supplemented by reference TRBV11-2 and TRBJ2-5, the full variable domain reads EAGVAQSPRYKIIEKRQSVAFWCNPISGHATLYWYQQILGQGPKLLIQFQNNGVVDDSQLPKDRFSAERLKGVDSTLKIQPAKLEDSAVYLCASSLGDAETQYFGPGTRLLVL.

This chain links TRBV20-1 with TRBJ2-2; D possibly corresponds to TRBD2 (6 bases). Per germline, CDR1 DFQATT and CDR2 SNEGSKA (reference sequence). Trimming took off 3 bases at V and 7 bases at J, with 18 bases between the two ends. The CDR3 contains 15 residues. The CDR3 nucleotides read TGCAGTGCTAGGGTGACCGGGAGAGCGGGCGGGGAGCTGTTTTTT. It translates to CSARVTGRAGGELFF.

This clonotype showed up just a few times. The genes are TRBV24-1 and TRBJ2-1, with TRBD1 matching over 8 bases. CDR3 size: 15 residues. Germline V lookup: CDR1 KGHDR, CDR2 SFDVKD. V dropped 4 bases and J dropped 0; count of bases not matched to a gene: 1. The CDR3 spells CATSEGQASYNEQFF. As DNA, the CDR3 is TGTGCCACCAGTGAGGGACAGGCCTCCTACAATGAGCAGTTCTTC.